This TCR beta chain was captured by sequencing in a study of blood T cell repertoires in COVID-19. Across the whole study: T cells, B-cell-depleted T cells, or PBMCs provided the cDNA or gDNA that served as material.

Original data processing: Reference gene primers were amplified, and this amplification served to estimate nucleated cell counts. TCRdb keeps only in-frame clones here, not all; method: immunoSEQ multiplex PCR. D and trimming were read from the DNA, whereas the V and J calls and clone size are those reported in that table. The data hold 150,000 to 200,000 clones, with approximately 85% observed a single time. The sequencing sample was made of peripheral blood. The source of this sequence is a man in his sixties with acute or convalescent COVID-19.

The CDR3 coding sequence is TGTGCCACCAGCAGAGGACAGGGCGACTCTTCACCCCTCCACTTT. Translated: CATSRGQGDSSPLHF. The gene calls are TRBV15 and TRBJ1-6, with TRBD1 identical over 7 bases. The CDR3 is 15 residues long. Germline loops: CDR1 LNHNV, CDR2 YYDKDF (reference sequence). V shed 1 base and J 9 bases; nucleotides not matched to a gene: 6.